The following is a T cell receptor (beta chain) sequence with its context. Its matching antigen is unknown. PCR involved 60 Vbeta and 13 Jbeta primers. In the authors' methods: There were around 80 million unique TCR beta chains by a later count, and approximately 10 million of them were shared. Sequenced by immunoSEQ multiplex PCR; TCRdb stores in-frame clones only, minus some. That table is the source of V, J and clone size, and D and trimming were worked out from the DNA. The sample yields more than 85,000 clones, around 83% seen once. The data were obtained in a study of cytomegalovirus exposure and HLA in healthy donors. General observations from the study: Trimming of TCR beta V- and J-genes showed a link, identified in a later analysis, to a missense DCLRE1C variant. In an earlier analysis, productive rearrangement rates for most beta V segments clustered near 87% or 30%. A later analysis reported that several of the most significant clusters appeared to be linked to common viral pathogens, among them Epstein-Barr virus.

This CDR3 is 14 amino acids long. Trimming took 6 bases from V and 2 from J; bases not matched to a gene: 3. The germline V gene encodes CDR1 SNHLY and CDR2 FYNNEI. The chain uses TRBV2 and TRBJ2-3; TRBD2 matches at 9 bases. Sequencing used PBMCs. The origin of this receptor is a woman in her late teens or twenties in good health and CMV-seronegative. The CDR3 region is CASRLAGITDTQYF. Here the CDR3 DNA reads TGTGCCAGCAGGCTAGCGGGGATCACAGATACGCAGTATTTT.